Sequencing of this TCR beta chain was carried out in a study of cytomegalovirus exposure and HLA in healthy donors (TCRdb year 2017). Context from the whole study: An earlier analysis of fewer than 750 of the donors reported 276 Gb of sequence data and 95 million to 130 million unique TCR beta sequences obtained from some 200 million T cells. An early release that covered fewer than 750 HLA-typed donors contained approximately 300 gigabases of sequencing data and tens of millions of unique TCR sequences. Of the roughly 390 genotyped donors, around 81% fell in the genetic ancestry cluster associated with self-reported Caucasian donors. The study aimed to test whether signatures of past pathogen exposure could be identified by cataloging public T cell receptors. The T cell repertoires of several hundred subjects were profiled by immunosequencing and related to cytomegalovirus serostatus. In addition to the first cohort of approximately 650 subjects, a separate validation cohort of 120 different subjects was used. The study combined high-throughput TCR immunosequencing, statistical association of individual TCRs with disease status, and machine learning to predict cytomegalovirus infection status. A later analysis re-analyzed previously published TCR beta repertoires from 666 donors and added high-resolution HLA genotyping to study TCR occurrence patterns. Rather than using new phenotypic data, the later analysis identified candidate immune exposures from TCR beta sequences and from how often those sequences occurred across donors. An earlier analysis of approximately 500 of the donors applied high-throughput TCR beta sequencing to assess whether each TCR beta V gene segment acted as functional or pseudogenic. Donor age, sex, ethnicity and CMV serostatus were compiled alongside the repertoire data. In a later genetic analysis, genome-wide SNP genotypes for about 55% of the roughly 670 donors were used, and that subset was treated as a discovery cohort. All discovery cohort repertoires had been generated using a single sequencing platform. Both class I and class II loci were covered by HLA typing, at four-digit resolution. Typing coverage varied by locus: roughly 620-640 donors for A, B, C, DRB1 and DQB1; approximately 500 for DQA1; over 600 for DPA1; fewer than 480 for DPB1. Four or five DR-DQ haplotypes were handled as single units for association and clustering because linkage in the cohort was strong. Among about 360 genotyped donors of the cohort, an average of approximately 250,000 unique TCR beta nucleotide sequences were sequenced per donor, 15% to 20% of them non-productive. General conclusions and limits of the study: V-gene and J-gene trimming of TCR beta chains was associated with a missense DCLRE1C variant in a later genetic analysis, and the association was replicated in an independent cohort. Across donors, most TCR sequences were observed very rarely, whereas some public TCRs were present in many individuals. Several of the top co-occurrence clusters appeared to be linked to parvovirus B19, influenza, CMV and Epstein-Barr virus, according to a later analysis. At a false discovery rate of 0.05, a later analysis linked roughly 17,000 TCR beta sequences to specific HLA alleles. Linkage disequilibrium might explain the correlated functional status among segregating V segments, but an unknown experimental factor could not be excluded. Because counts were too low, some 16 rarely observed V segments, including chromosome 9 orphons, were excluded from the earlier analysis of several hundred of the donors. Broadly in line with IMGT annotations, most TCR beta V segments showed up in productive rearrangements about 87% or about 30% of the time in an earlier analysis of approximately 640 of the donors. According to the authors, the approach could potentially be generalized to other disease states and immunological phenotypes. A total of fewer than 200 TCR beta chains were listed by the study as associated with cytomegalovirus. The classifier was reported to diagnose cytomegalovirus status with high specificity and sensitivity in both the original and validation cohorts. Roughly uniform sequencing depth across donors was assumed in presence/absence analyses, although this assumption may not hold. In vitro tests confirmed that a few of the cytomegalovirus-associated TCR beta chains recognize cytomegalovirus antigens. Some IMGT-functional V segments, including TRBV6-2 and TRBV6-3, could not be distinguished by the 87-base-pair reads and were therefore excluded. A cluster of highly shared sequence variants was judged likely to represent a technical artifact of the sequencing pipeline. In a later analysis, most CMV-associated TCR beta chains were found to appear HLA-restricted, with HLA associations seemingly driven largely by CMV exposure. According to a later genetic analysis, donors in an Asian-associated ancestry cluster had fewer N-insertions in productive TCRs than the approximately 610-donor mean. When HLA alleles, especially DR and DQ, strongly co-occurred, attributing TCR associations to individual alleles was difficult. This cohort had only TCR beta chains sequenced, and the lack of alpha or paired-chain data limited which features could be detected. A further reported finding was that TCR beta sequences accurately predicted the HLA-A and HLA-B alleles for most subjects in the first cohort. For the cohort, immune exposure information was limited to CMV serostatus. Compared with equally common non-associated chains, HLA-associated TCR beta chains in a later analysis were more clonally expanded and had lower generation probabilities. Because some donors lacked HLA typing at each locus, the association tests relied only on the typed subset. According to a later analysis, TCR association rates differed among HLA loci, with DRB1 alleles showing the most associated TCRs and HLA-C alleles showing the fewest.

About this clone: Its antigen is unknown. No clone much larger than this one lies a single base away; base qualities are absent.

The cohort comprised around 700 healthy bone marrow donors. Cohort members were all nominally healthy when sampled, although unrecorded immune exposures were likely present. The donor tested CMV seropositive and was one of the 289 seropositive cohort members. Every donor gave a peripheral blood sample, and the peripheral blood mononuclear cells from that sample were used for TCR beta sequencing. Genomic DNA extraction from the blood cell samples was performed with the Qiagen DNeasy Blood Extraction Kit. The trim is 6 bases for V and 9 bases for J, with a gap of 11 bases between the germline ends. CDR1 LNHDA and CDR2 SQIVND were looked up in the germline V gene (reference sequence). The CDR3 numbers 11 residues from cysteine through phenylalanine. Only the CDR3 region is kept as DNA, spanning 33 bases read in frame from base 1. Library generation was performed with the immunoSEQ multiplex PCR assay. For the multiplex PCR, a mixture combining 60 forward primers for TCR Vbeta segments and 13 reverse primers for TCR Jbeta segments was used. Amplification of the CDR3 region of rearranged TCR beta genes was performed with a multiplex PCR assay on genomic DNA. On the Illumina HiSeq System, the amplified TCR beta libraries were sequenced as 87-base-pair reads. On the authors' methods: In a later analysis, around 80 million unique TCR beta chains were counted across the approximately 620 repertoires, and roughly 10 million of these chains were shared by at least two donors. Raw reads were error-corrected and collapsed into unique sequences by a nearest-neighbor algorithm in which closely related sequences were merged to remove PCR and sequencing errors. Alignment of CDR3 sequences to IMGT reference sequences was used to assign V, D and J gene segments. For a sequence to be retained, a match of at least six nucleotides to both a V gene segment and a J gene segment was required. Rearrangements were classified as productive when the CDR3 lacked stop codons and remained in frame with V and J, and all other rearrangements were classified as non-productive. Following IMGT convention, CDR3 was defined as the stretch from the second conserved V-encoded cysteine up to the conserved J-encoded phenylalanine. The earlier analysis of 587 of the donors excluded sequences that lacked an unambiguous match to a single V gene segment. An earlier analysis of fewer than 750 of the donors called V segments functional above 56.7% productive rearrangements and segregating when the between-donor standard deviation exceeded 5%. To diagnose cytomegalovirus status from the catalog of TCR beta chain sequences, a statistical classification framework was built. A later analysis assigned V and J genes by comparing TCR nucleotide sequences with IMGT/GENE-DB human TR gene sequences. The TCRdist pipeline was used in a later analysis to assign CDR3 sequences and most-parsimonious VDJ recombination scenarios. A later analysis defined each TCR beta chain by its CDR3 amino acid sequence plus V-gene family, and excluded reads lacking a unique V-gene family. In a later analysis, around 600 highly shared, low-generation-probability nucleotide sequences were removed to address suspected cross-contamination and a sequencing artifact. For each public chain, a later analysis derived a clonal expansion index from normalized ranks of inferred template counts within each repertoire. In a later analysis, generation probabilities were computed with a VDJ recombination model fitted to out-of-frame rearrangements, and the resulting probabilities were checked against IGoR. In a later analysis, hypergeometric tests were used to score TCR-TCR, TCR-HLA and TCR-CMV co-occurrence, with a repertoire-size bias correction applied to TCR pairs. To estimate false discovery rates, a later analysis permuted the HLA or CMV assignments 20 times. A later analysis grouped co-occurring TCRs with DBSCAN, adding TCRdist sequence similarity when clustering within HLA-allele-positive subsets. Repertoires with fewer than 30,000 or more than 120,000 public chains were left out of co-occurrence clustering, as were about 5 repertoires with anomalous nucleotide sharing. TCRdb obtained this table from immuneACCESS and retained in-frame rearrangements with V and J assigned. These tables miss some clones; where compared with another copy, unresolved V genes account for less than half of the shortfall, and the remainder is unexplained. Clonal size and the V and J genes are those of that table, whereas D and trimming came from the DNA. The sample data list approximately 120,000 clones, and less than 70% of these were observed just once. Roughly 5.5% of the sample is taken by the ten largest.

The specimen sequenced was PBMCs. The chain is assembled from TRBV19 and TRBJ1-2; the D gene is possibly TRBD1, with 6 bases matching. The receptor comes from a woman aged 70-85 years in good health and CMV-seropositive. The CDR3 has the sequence CASRDSRSYTF. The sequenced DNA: TGTGCCAGTAGGGACAGCCGGAGCTACACCTTC.